This TCR beta chain originates from a study of neurological immune-mediated disorders. The time point is: longitudinal time-point 1 (baseline). Template-switch 5'RACE cDNA synthesis added a 10-nucleotide unique molecular identifier. TCRdb analysed the 5' RACE reads with MiXCR anew, one entry per CDR3 protein. This repertoire shows around 71,000 distinct CDR3 sequences, roughly 13% found once; its top ten account for 4.5% to 5.5%. The clonotype comes from a female donor with HTLV-1-associated myelopathy (HAM/TSP). The material sequenced was PBMCs.

CDR3 residues: CASSLEAGSDTQYF. DNA of the CDR3: TGTGCCAGCAGTCTTGAGGCGGGGTCAGATACGCAGTATTTT. The chain is built from TRBV12-3 or TRBV12-4 and TRBJ2-3; possibly TRBD2 for D (6 bases). The CDR3 sequence is 14 residues long. V was clipped by 5 bases and J by 4 bases, with 13 bases between them.